One and the same sample provided the 2 T cell receptor beta chains below, sequenced in a study of blood T cell repertoires in COVID-19. The protocol was immunoSEQ multiplex PCR, while the TCRdb copy is restricted to in-frame clones and leaves out a portion. The sample carries a few hundred thousand clones, around 87% recorded once. Sequencing input: peripheral blood. The receptor set was obtained from a woman aged 25-40 years who had recovered from COVID-19.

The chain recombines TRBV9 with TRBJ2-1, with a possible D match to TRBD1 (5 bases). V shed 0 bases and J shed 0 bases, with 10 bases lying between them. The germline gives CDR1 SGDLS, CDR2 YYNGEE. The CDR3 covers 16 residues. CDR3 in amino acids: CASSVGGAPSYNEQFF. CDR3 coding DNA: TGTGCCAGCAGCGTAGGTGGGGCCCCCTCCTACAATGAGCAGTTCTTC.

The CDR3 is CASSQDKTGPLHF. The DNA for the CDR3 is TGCGCCAGCAGCCAAGATAAAACAGGGCCCCTCCACTTT. The chain couples TRBV4-1 to TRBJ1-6, with D possibly TRBD1 on 6 matching bases. The CDR3 extends over 13 amino acids. V was pared by 0 bases and J by 13 bases, with 10 bases between. Per the germline V gene, CDR1 is MGHRA and CDR2 is YSYEKL.